The next 30 T cell receptor beta chains were all read from a single sample in a study of regulatory T cells in long-lasting Graves disease. The TCR beta library used iRepertoire HTBI primers with Arm-PCR amplification of CDR3. From the multiplex PCR reads, TCRdb called clonotypes with MiXCR, one entry per CDR3 protein. The sample contains 450,000 or so distinct CDR3 sequences, roughly 20% of which appear only once. Sample time point: persistent/refractory GD, antithyroid drugs over 5 years with positive TRAb. PBMC-derived RNA was used for the TCR library. The sequences come from peripheral blood mononuclear cells (PBMCs), collected when the disease was refractory, from a patient treated with antithyroid drugs. The source is a female donor with Graves disease.

At least ten counts were recorded for this clonotype. The V call is TRBV28, the J call TRBJ2-7, with D tentatively TRBD1 (7 bases). Trimming shortened V by 4 bases and J by 9 bases, and 19 bases separated the two germline ends. Germline V gene data show CDR1 as MDHEN and CDR2 as SYDVKM. This CDR3 spans 14 amino acids. The CDR3 nucleotides are TGTGCCAGCAGTTACGGAGGGACAGACCTTTGGCAGTACTTC. Amino acids: CASSYGGTDLWQYF.

The gene calls are TRBV19 and TRBJ1-1; possibly TRBD1 for D (6 bases). This CDR3 has 15 amino acids. V lost 1 base to trimming and J lost 6 bases, with 15 bases between them. The V gene's germline CDR1 is LNHDA and CDR2 SQIVND (reference sequence). CDR3 sequence: CASSIGRGVGSEAFF. The CDR3 DNA reads as TGTGCCAGTAGTATAGGCAGGGGCGTCGGTTCTGAAGCTTTCTTT.

The chain has TRBV14 and TRBJ2-3; D is ambiguous. Germline CDR1 SGHDN, CDR2 FVKESK. V lost 6 bases and J 2 bases, leaving 15 bases between the germline ends. The CDR3 is 15 amino acids. CDR3 region: CASSFWNSLTDTQYF. CDR3 sequence (DNA): TGTGCCAGCAGTTTCTGGAACAGCCTCACAGATACGCAGTATTTT.

V is TRBV6-5 and J is TRBJ1-1; tentative D call: TRBD1 (6 bases). The V end lost 2 bases, the J end lost 2 bases, and 15 bases lay between the germline ends. Germline V gene sequence: CDR1 MNHEY, CDR2 SVGAGI. The CDR3 covers 16 residues. In DNA form, the CDR3 reads TGTGCCAGCAGTTACCCATTAGGGACACTTAACACTGAAGCTTTCTTT. Translation gives CASSYPLGTLNTEAFF.

This chain links TRBV20-1 with TRBJ1-1; 7 nucleotides match TRBD1. Germline CDR1 DFQATT, CDR2 SNEGSKA (reference sequence). The J segment lost 1 base and the V segment lost 0 bases, leaving 5 bases of the junction unmatched. This CDR3 spans 15 amino acids. The CDR3: CSARDPYRGNTEAFF. The CDR3 region has the DNA TGCAGTGCTAGAGATCCTTACAGGGGGAACACTGAAGCTTTCTTT.

This chain connects TRBV27 to TRBJ2-5; D gene uncertain. Looked up from germline, CDR1 is MNHEY and CDR2 is SMNVEV (reference sequence). V was pared by 0 bases and J by 3 bases, with 14 bases between. The CDR3 contains 16 residues. The CDR3 nucleotides read TGTGCCAGCAGTTTATCCTCCCCATGGTTCGAAGAGACCCAGTACTTC. This gives the protein CASSLSSPWFEETQYF.

A word on this clonotype: The junction departs from the called germline gene at one end, perhaps through a read error. The J gene is TRBJ1-2, the V gene TRBV6-1; 11 nucleotides agree with TRBD1. CDR3 length equals 15 residues. Germline lookup yields CDR1 MNHNS and CDR2 SASEGT. The CDR3 here is CAGSFRDRGIGGYTF. The CDR3 DNA reads TGTGCCGGCAGCTTCCGGGACAGGGGGATAGGTGGTTACACCTTC.

This clonotype was observed at least ten times. V and J are TRBV28 and TRBJ1-6; D unresolved. The CDR3 contains 16 residues. Germline V gives CDR1 MDHEN, CDR2 SYDVKM. The V and J ends lost 6 bases and 0 bases respectively, with 12 bases between them. This CDR3 is CASSSSSGSYNSPLHF. The DNA for the CDR3 is TGTGCCAGCAGCTCATCCTCTGGCTCCTATAATTCACCCCTCCACTTT.

The chain couples TRBV2 to TRBJ2-1; 8 nucleotides match TRBD2. CDR1 SNHLY and CDR2 FYNNEI come from the germline V gene. The CDR3 runs to 14 residues. V lost 4 bases, J lost 8 bases, and 7 bases stayed unmatched. The CDR3 nucleotides are TGTGCCAGCAGTGTTACGGGAGGGCTGGATGAGCAGTTCTTC. Its protein product is CASSVTGGLDEQFF.

This chain joins TRBV5-1 and TRBJ2-7; D is uncertain. The CDR3 is made up of 15 amino acids. V lost 1 base and J lost 2, with 13 bases in between. Germline CDR1 SGHRS, CDR2 YFSETQ. CDR3: CASSLQPQLAYEQYF. Written as DNA, the CDR3 is TGCGCCAGCAGCTTGCAGCCCCAGCTAGCCTACGAGCAGTACTTC.

The rearrangement uses TRBV9 and TRBJ1-4; no reliable D call. This CDR3 region has 13 residues. In germline, CDR1 is SGDLS, CDR2 YYNGEE. The ends were cut back, 4 bases at V and 12 bases at J, with 16 bases in the middle. As DNA, the CDR3 is TGTGCCAGCAGCTCTGGGCCCGGTTGGGAACTGTTTTTT. Translated, it gives CASSSGPGWELFF.

The chain is built from TRBV9 and TRBJ1-1; D is unclear. This CDR3 spans 14 amino acids. CDR1 and CDR2 (germline): SGDLS, YYNGEE. V lost 0 bases and J 7 bases, leaving 13 bases between the germline ends. The CDR3 region is CASSVATTNGEAFF. DNA of the CDR3: TGTGCCAGCAGCGTAGCTACAACAAATGGTGAAGCTTTCTTT.

This clonotype has at least ten counts. The V gene is TRBV28, the J gene TRBJ1-5, with D possibly being TRBD1 (5 bases). V gave up 10 bases and J gave up 2 bases, with 12 bases separating them. This CDR3 has 13 residues. Germline values: CDR1 MDHEN, CDR2 SYDVKM. The chain's CDR3 is CAIKGRGNQPQHF. The CDR3 nucleotides read TGTGCCATCAAGGGACGGGGCAATCAGCCCCAGCATTTT. Full variable domain (remainder filled in from reference TRBV28 and TRBJ1-5): DVKVTQSSRYLVKRTGEKVFLECVQDMDHENMFWYRQDPGLGLRLIYFSYDVKMKEKGDIPEGYSVSREKKERFSLILESASTNQTSMYLCAIKGRGNQPQHFGDGTRLSIL.

This clonotype was seen ten or more times. The chain joins TRBV19 to TRBJ1-1, with D hard to call. This CDR3 is 14 amino acids long. Trimming removed 1 base from V and 0 bases from J, with 6 bases in between. Germline-derived CDR1 and CDR2 are LNHDA and SQIVND (reference sequence). CDR3 sequence reads: CASSIAAVNTEAFF. CDR3 DNA sequence: TGTGCCAGTAGTATAGCCGCGGTGAACACTGAAGCTTTCTTT.

This clonotype was observed at least ten times. The chain has TRBV28 and TRBJ2-7; no clear D. In germline, CDR1 is MDHEN, CDR2 SYDVKM. Between the trimmed V and J ends, which lost 6 bases and 1 base, there was a span of 16 bases. This CDR3 has 15 amino acids. CDR3 in DNA: TGTGCCAGCAGCTCGTACTACTCAGGTTCCTACGAGCAGTACTTC. Translation: CASSSYYSGSYEQYF.

The table lists this clonotype with a few counts. This chain connects TRBV7-3 to TRBJ2-2, with 8 positions matching TRBD1. CDR1 and CDR2 from the germline V gene are SGHTA and FQGTGA. The V gene end was trimmed by 4 bases and the J gene end by 0 bases; junction bases not matched to a gene: 1. There are 15 residues in the CDR3. The CDR3 nucleotides read TGTGCCAGCAGCTCACAGGGGGCGAACACCGGGGAGCTGTTTTTT. Protein sequence: CASSSQGANTGELFF. The variable domain in full, with the rest retrieved from reference TRBV7-3 and TRBJ2-2, is GAGVSQTPSNKVTEKGKYVELRCDPISGHTALYWYRQSLGQGPEFLIYFQGTGAADDSGLPNDRFFAVRPEGSVSTLKIQRTERGDSAVYLCASSSQGANTGELFFGEGSRLTVL.

This clonotype occurred a few times. The chain has TRBV27 and TRBJ2-7, with 7 bases lining up with TRBD1. Germline assignment: CDR1 MNHEY and CDR2 SMNVEV (reference sequence). The ends lost 4 bases at V and 3 bases at J; junction bases unmatched: 9. There are 15 residues in the CDR3. The CDR3 region is CASSSGQVINYEQYF. For the CDR3, the DNA is TGTGCCAGCAGTTCCGGACAGGTTATCAACTACGAGCAGTACTTC.

In this sample, this clonotype turned up many times. The junction shows a germline mismatch at one end, possibly a read error. The rearrangement links TRBV5-1 to TRBJ1-1; tentative D call: TRBD1 (5 bases). Germline lookup yields CDR1 SGHRS and CDR2 YFSETQ. This CDR3 spans 13 amino acids. Here the CDR3 DNA reads TGTGCCAGCAGCTTATCGGGGGACACTGAAGCTTTCTTT. Translating it yields CASSLSGDTEAFF.

This clonotype was counted only a few times. The V call is TRBV28, the J call TRBJ2-7, with D hard to call. Trimming removed 2 bases from V and 3 bases from J, with 14 bases in between. CDR3 length equals 15 residues. CDR1 and CDR2 (germline): MDHEN, SYDVKM. CDR3 nucleotide sequence: TGTGCCAGCAGTTTAACGGACCTAGTCCTCTACGAGCAGTACTTC. It translates to CASSLTDLVLYEQYF.

This clonotype was recorded many times. This rearrangement joins TRBV11-2 to TRBJ1-1, with 10 bases aligning to TRBD1. Germline values: CDR1 SGHAT, CDR2 FQNNGV. The CDR3 loop spans 16 amino acids. J was trimmed by 5 bases and V by 1 base; bases with no gene match: 7. Here the CDR3 DNA reads TGTGCCAGCAGCTTAGGCAGGGACAGGGGAACTACTGAAGCTTTCTTT. Protein: CASSLGRDRGTTEAFF.

The J gene is TRBJ2-1, the V gene TRBV28; D uncertain. Per germline, CDR1 MDHEN and CDR2 SYDVKM. The CDR3 loop spans 17 amino acids. Trimming shortened V by 5 bases and J by 6 bases, and 23 bases separated the two germline ends. CDR3 sequence (DNA): TGTGCCAGCAGTCGGGTGCAATCCAGACTCCACTTCAATGAGCAGTTCTTC. Protein sequence: CASSRVQSRLHFNEQFF.

The J gene is TRBJ2-5, the V gene TRBV7-3; D unresolved. CDR1 is SGHTA, CDR2 FQGTGA, per germline. Trimming stripped 5 bases from V and 2 bases from J, with 9 bases between. CDR3 length equals 13 residues. For the CDR3, the DNA is TGTGCCAGCAGCCGAAAACAACAAGAGACCCAGTACTTC. Translating gives CASSRKQQETQYF.

This clonotype was seen at least ten times. The V call is TRBV11-2, the J call TRBJ2-7, with D possibly TRBD2 on 7 matching bases. CDR1 is SGHAT and CDR2 is FQNNGV in the germline V gene. The CDR3 is 18 residues long. V lost 5 bases and J 2 bases, leaving 25 bases between the germline ends. The CDR3, as DNA: TGTGCCAGCAGCGGCTGGGGGGGCGGCTCGAGATCCACCTACGAGCAGTACTTC. It is translated as CASSGWGGGSRSTYEQYF. Looking up the rest from reference TRBV11-2 and TRBJ2-7 gives the full variable domain: EAGVAQSPRYKIIEKRQSVAFWCNPISGHATLYWYQQILGQGPKLLIQFQNNGVVDDSQLPKDRFSAERLKGVDSTLKIQPAKLEDSAVYLCASSGWGGGSRSTYEQYFGPGTRLTVT.

This clonotype was counted only a few times. The gene calls are TRBV12-3 or TRBV12-4 and TRBJ1-6, with 9 bases fitting TRBD1. CDR3 length: 15 residues. V lost 3 bases, J lost 7 bases, and 4 bases stayed unmatched. CDR3 loop: CASSFTGQGNSPLHF. DNA for the CDR3: TGTGCCAGCAGTTTTACGGGACAGGGAAATTCACCCCTCCACTTT.

As to this clonotype: The CDR3 end shows no conserved phenylalanine or tryptophan, and so a read error is likely. This chain joins TRBV18 and TRBJ1-1, with D perhaps TRBD1 (5 bases). Germline assignment: CDR1 KGHSH and CDR2 LQKENI. V was shortened by 8 bases and J by 0 bases, with 7 bases between the two germline ends. The CDR3 loop spans 12 amino acids. DNA for the CDR3: TGTGCCAGCGGAGGGGTGAACACTGAAGCTTTCCTT. This codes for CASGGVNTEAFL.

Details on this clonotype: A much bigger clone sits one base away, suggesting this may be a read error. The genes are TRBV12-3 or TRBV12-4 and TRBJ2-5; 10 bases map to TRBD2. This CDR3 is built from 17 residues. Trimming removed 5 bases from V and 4 bases from J; junction bases left unmatched: 13. In DNA form, the CDR3 reads TGTGCCAGCAGTAGCACCTGGGCTAGCGGGAGACGAGAGACCCAGTACTTC. Translation: CASSSTWASGRRETQYF.

J is TRBJ2-1 and V is TRBV27; the match to TRBD2 covers 9 bases. Trimming removed 2 bases from V and 4 bases from J; junction bases left unmatched: 9. CDR1 and CDR2 from the germline V gene are MNHEY and SMNVEV (reference sequence). The length of the CDR3 is 17 residues. This CDR3 reads CASSLRGSGSWYNEQFF. In DNA form, the CDR3 reads TGTGCCAGCAGTTTAAGGGGTAGCGGGAGTTGGTACAATGAGCAGTTCTTC.

This clonotype was picked up a small number of times. The gene calls are TRBV27 and TRBJ1-1, with TRBD1 matching over 9 bases. Unmatched junction bases numbered 9, after V lost 7 bases and J lost 3 bases. In germline, CDR1 is MNHEY, CDR2 SMNVEV (reference sequence). The CDR3 is 15 residues long. CDR3 sequence reads: CASTRSGTGYTEAFF. CDR3 sequence (DNA): TGTGCCAGCACCCGATCCGGGACAGGGTACACTGAAGCTTTCTTT.

At least ten counts were recorded for this clonotype. The chain uses TRBV11-2 and TRBJ2-7; D not certain. Per the germline V gene, CDR1 is SGHAT and CDR2 is FQNNGV. The V end was cut by 6 bases, the J end by 1 base, with 13 bases between. This CDR3 contains 14 residues. DNA for the CDR3: TGTGCCAGCAGACTTATCCGGATATCCTACGAGCAGTACTTC. Its protein product is CASRLIRISYEQYF.

As to this clonotype: One end of the junction varies from germline; a read error may be responsible. This chain connects TRBV5-1 to TRBJ2-7; perhaps TRBD2 as D (6 bases). Germline V gene sequence: CDR1 SGHRS, CDR2 YFSETQ. The CDR3 is 13 residues long. CDR3 sequence: CASSWRDGGEQYF. The DNA of the CDR3 is TGTGCCAGCAGCTGGAGGGACGGGGGCGAGCAGTACTTC.